Sequencing of this T cell receptor (beta chain) was carried out in a study of blood T cells in healthy people across ages. Study outcomes and limitations: Long-lived donors had more naive CD4+ cells and higher diversity than aged donors. Donor CMV status was unknown, possibly confounding expanded clonotype changes.

A sample-barcoded 5' primer and a J-beta primer mix were used in a second PCR of about 7 to 11 cycles. TCRdb re-analysed the 5' RACE reads in MiXCR, keeping a single row per CDR3 protein. The table lists roughly 500,000 distinct CDR3 sequences, 25% to 30% of them singletons. To note about this clonotype: Its antigen remains unknown.

Sequenced material: blood. This TCR derives from a woman in her 70s in good health.

In DNA form, the CDR3 reads TGCGCCAGCAGCCGTCAGCAACCTAACTCTGGAAACACCATATATTTT. It encodes CASSRQQPNSGNTIYF. This chain joins TRBV5-1 and TRBJ1-3; D gene ambiguous. V shed 4 bases and J shed 0 bases, with 14 bases lying between them. This CDR3 has 16 amino acids. Germline CDR1 is SGHRS and CDR2 is YFSETQ.